These T cell receptor beta chains were read from a single sample in a study of T cell responses to AZD1222 COVID-19 vaccine. The table came from immunoSEQ multiplex PCR; TCRdb's copy has only in-frame clones and leaves some out. Among some 110,000 clones, roughly nine tenths were seen once, and the ten largest hold about 5%. Sequences were derived from peripheral blood, sampled on day 0 of AZD1222 vaccination. The receptors originated from an adult in good health. CDR3s include the opening cysteine and the closing phenylalanine or tryptophan.

TRBV6-5,TRBJ2-1,CASSYTFSGLVNEQFF
TRBV6-5,TRBJ1-5,CASSYSARGRQPQHF
TRBV9,TRBJ1-3,CASSVDRMHGTIYF
TRBV3-1/TRBV3-2,TRBJ2-2,CASSQGESSSGELFF
TRBV29-1,TRBJ1-6,CSVAQGQNSPLHF
TRBV18,TRBJ1-6,CASSDRQGNSPLHF
TRBV21-1,TRBJ1-5,CASRSPDSQGYSNQPQHF
TRBV21-1,TRBJ1-5,CASSKGGASSNQPQHF
TRBV12-1,TRBJ1-4,CASSFGWLNEKLFF
TRBV19,TRBJ1-2,CASSIGLNYGYTF
TRBV20-1,TRBJ1-2,CSATDYGYTF
TRBV4-1,TRBJ1-1,CASSLTGVQAEAFF
TRBV7-7,TRBJ2-1,CASSLQAGGPYNEQFF
TRBV6-5,TRBJ1-1,CASSYSPQNLNTEAFF
TRBV5-1,TRBJ2-1,CASSLRPTGNNNEQFF
TRBV28,TRBJ1-2,CASSLLGQLDYGYTF
TRBV5-1,TRBJ2-3,CASSLSSKWADTQYF
TRBV18,TRBJ2-1,CASSQGGAGNYNEQFF
TRBV7-9,TRBJ2-2,CASSSFGELFF
TRBV6-4,TRBJ1-1,CASSTQVGTEAFF
TRBV25-1,TRBJ1-2,CASSDLASRTGIGYTF
TRBV6-5,TRBJ2-1,CASFSGRDYNEQFF
TRBV19,TRBJ2-1,CASSMGGQEWDEQFF
TRBV12-3/TRBV12-4,TRBJ1-5,CASSYSGGLVHF
TRBV6-5,TRBJ1-1,CASSYSWNTEAFF
TRBV5-1,TRBJ1-2,CASSVGQDYGYTF
TRBV24-1,TRBJ2-3,CATSDFRQGAGDTQYF
TRBV5-1,TRBJ2-1,CASSLRQSSYNEQFF
TRBV28,TRBJ2-1,CASSLDRGLDEQFF
TRBV28,TRBJ1-4,CASSDSWDRDIEKLFF
TRBV12-3/TRBV12-4,TRBJ2-1,CASSKDWGSEQFF
TRBV7-6,TRBJ2-1,CASSLAPDSYNEQFF
TRBV4-3,TRBJ1-5,CASSQEPGASNQPQHF
TRBV28,TRBJ2-7,CASSPEGGSVSYEQYF
TRBV30,TRBJ2-1,CAWSVLKREGGEQFF
TRBV7-6,TRBJ2-7,CASSLDRGVGYEQYF
TRBV6-4,TRBJ2-4,CASSDPSPAPLAKNIQYF
TRBV7-3,TRBJ2-1,CASSLQNEQFF
TRBV11-2,TRBJ1-3,CASSFPSDRTIYF
TRBV28,TRBJ1-1,CASSWSGGRGTEAFF